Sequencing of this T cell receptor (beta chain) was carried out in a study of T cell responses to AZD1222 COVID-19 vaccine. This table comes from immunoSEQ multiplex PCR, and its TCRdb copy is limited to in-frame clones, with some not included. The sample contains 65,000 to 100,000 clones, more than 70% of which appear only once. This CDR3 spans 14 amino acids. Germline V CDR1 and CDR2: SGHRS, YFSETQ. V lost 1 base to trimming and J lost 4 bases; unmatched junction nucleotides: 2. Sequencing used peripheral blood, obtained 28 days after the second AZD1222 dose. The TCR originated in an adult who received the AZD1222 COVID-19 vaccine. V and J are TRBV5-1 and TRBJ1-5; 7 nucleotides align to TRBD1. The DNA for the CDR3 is TGCGCCAGCAGCTTGACAGGGGATAATCAGCCCCAGCATTTT. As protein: CASSLTGDNQPQHF.